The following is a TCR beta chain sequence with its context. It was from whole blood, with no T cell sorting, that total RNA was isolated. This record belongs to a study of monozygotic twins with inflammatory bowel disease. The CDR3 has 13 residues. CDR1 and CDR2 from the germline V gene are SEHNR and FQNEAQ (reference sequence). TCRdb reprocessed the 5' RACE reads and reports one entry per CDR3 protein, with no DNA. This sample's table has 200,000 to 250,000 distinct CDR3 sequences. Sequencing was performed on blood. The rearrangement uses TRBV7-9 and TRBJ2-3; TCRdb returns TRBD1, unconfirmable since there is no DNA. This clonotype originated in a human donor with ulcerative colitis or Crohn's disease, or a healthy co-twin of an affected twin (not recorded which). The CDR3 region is CASSSDRGDVQYF.